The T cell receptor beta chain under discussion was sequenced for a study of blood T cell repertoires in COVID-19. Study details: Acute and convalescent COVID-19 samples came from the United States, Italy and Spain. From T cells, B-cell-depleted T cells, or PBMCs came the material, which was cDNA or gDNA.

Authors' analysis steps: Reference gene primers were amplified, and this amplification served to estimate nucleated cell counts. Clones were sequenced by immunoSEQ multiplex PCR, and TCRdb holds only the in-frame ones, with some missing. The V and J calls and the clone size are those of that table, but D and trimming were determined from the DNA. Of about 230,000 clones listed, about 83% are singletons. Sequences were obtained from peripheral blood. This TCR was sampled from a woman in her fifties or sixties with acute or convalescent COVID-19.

The CDR3: CASSKEGWQGANFKFYNEQFF. For the CDR3, the DNA is TGTGCCAGCAGCAAAGAAGGGTGGCAGGGGGCCAACTTCAAATTCTACAATGAGCAGTTCTTC. The chain combines TRBV21-1 with TRBJ2-1; no DNA check was done on the table's D call, TRBD1. TRBV21-1 is a recognized pseudogene. The CDR3 totals 21 residues.